This TCR beta chain was sequenced in a study of OX40 agonist ivuxolimab in advanced cancers. Regarding the research as a whole: The costimulatory receptor OX40 (CD134) was targeted by ivuxolimab, a fully human IgG2 agonistic monoclonal antibody. Intravenous ivuxolimab was administered to patients every 2 weeks at six dose levels: 0.01, 0.1, 0.3, 1.5, 3 and 10 mg/kg. Of the 50 to 55 dose-escalation patients, hepatocellular carcinoma was present in roughly 19, melanoma in roughly 15, renal cell carcinoma in 9 and head and neck cancer in 9. A male proportion of roughly 80% and a mean age of 60 years, ranging from about 23 to 79, were recorded for the dose-escalation cohort. Patients were allowed to have had prior anti-PD-1, anti-PD-L1 or anti-CTLA-4 therapy, and 30% to 50% of the dose-escalation patients had previously received checkpoint inhibitors. Partial responses occurred in three dose-escalation patients, of whom one had hepatocellular carcinoma and two had cutaneous melanoma. Peripheral TCRbeta sequencing aimed to test whether ivuxolimab altered TCR sequence diversity and caused clonal T-cell expansion. The monotherapy dose-escalation portion (N ≈ 56 patients) of the phase I ivuxolimab trial is reported in the paper.

The trial excluded patients who had a history of autoimmune disease or were on systemic immunosuppression. Peripheral blood for TCR sequencing was collected from all dose cohorts at baseline, on cycle 4 day 1, and on cycle 7 day 1. Samples were obtained from an open-label, multicenter, first-in-human phase I dose-escalation trial of ivuxolimab. Adults with locally advanced or metastatic melanoma, renal cell carcinoma, hepatocellular carcinoma or head and neck squamous cell carcinoma were enrolled in the trial. Before TCR sequencing, CD4+ T cells and CD8+ T cells were sorted from peripheral blood as separate populations. To sequence the TCRbeta CDR3 region, genomic DNA was isolated from the sorted cells. TCRbeta CDR3 regions were sequenced using the immunoSEQ Assay. Held by TCRdb, this immuneACCESS table contains in-frame sequences only and omits some clones. Under half of the omission traces to an unresolved V gene where checked; the cause of the rest is unknown. In all, the sample holds tens of thousands of clones, and around 88% of those were seen once. Of the sample, around 25% is held by the ten largest clones.

Results and caveats for the whole study, not just this receptor: After ivuxolimab, CD8+ T cells had more expanded clones than CD4+ T cells on average. Which antigens the clonally expanded peripheral T cells were specific for was not determined. Clonal expansion of both CD4+ and CD8+ blood T cells was observed from baseline to week 6 at doses 0.1 to 3.0 mg/kg. Low levels of normalized T-cell clonal expansion were also seen in some nonresponding patients. Partial responders in the 0.1-3.0 mg/kg groups had among the lowest normalized peripheral clonal expansion, especially among CD8+ T cells.

About this clone: The antigen it binds to is not known. No much larger clonotype is one base removed from it; base qualities were not supplied.

The CDR3 covers 13 residues, taking in both the cysteine and the phenylalanine. Here the CDR3 DNA is all that survives: 39 bases in frame from base 1. The germline V gene (reference sequence) supplies CDR1 LNHDA and CDR2 SQIVND. V is reduced by 3 bases and J by 4 bases, leaving a spacing of 10 bases between them. Sequences were derived from CD4+ or CD8+ T cells sorted from blood, sampled in a trial of the OX40 agonist ivuxolimab. This TCR came from an adult with an advanced solid tumor such as melanoma, head and neck, liver or kidney cancer. Recombination linked TRBV19 to TRBJ2-7, and TRBD2 may be the D gene, going by 5 matching bases. CDR3 loop: CASSIGEGYEQYF. In nucleotide form, the sequence is TGTGCCAGTAGTATCGGGGAAGGGTACGAGCAGTACTTC. With all but the CDR3 taken from the reference TRBV19 and TRBJ2-7 genes, the full variable domain is: DGGITQSPKYLFRKEGQNVTLSCEQNLNHDAMYWYRQDPGQGLRLIYYSQIVNDFQKGDIAEGYSVSREKKESFPLTVTSAQKNPTAFYLCASSIGEGYEQYFGPGTRLTVT.